This T cell receptor (beta chain) stems from a study of blood T cell repertoires in COVID-19. TCRdb keeps only in-frame clones here, not all; method: immunoSEQ multiplex PCR. The table lists 150,000 or so clones, approximately 88% of them singletons, with 13% to 15% in the top ten. With 0 bases removed from V and 2 bases from J, the gap between germline ends came to 8 bases. The CDR3 covers 14 residues. Germline assignment: CDR1 LNHNV and CDR2 YYDKDF (reference sequence). This clonotype originated in a man aged 18-30 years with active or convalescent COVID-19. Sequencing was performed on peripheral blood. This chain joins TRBV15 and TRBJ2-7, with D perhaps TRBD2 (5 bases). The CDR3 region has the DNA TGTGCCACCAGCAGAGATGGACTGGCCTACGAGCAGTACTTC. Protein: CATSRDGLAYEQYF.